Below, 27 T cell receptor beta chains from the same sample are listed, as sequenced in a study of beta chain features in type 1 diabetes. The investigators reverse transcribed all of the isolated RNA, so they sequenced expressed TCRB transcripts. Libraries were prepared by immunoSEQ multiplex PCR; TCRdb keeps only in-frame clonotypes and omits some of them. Of around 450,000 clones listed, approximately 10% are singletons. Material: naive CD4+ T cells from blood. The source is a woman under 30 in good health.

This chain uses TRBV18 with TRBJ1-2; no clear D gene. This CDR3 is 13 amino acids long. Germline CDR1 is KGHSH and CDR2 is LQKENI. V lost 3 bases to trimming and J lost 4 bases, with 9 bases between them. The CDR3 DNA is TGTGCCAGCTCACCGACGGGGATCTATGGCTACACCTTC. Translating it yields CASSPTGIYGYTF.

This chain connects TRBV11-2 to TRBJ1-2; D unresolved. This CDR3 has 12 amino acids. Germline loops: CDR1 SGHAT, CDR2 FQNNGV. V was pared by 0 bases and J by 8 bases, with 7 bases between. The CDR3 region is CASSLEGWGYTF. The CDR3 DNA sequence: TGTGCCAGCAGCTTAGAGGGCTGGGGCTACACCTTC.

This clone was seen more than once but under ten times. The chain carries TRBV7-3 and TRBJ2-1; 8 bases map to TRBD2. CDR3 length equals 18 residues. Germline V lookup: CDR1 SGHTA, CDR2 FQGTGA. Trimming cost V 5 bases and J 3 bases; bases outside gene matches: 15. The CDR3 loop is CASSPQYSDSGIYNEQFF. The CDR3 coding sequence is TGTGCCAGCAGCCCACAGTATTCCGATAGCGGGATCTACAATGAGCAGTTCTTC.

This clone was seen only a few times. The chain uses TRBV2 and TRBJ2-1; 8 bases line up with TRBD2. Per the germline V gene, CDR1 is SNHLY and CDR2 is FYNNEI. CDR3 size: 15 residues. V trimming: 5 bases; J trimming: 3 bases; junction bases outside the gene matches: 6. The CDR3 DNA reads as TGTGCCAGCAGTCAGTTAAGCGGGGGCTACAATGAGCAGTTCTTC. This translates into CASSQLSGGYNEQFF.

Only a few counts were recorded for this clone. The chain couples TRBV30 to TRBJ1-1, with 7 bases that match TRBD1. The CDR3 sequence is 12 residues long. Germline lookup yields CDR1 GTSNPN and CDR2 SVGIG (reference sequence). The ends lost 1 base at V and 4 bases at J; junction bases unmatched: 0. Here the CDR3 reads CAWSGQGTEAFF. The DNA of the CDR3 is TGTGCCTGGAGTGGACAGGGCACTGAAGCTTTCTTT.

This clone has just a few counts. The chain employs TRBV29-1 and TRBJ2-3, with D possibly matching TRBD1 (6 bases). This CDR3 contains 13 residues. Looked up from germline, CDR1 is SQVTM and CDR2 is ANQGSEA. Trimming cost V 7 bases and J 2 bases, with 13 bases left between them. The CDR3 reads CSGSGQSTDTQYF. The CDR3 DNA is TGCAGCGGCAGCGGACAGTCCACAGATACGCAGTATTTT.

The chain recombines TRBV27 with TRBJ2-3; D could derive from TRBD1 or TRBD2 (5 bases each). V lost 6 bases and J 4 bases, leaving 11 bases between the germline ends. This CDR3 spans 13 amino acids. Germline CDR1 is MNHEY and CDR2 is SMNVEV (reference sequence). CDR3 amino acids: CASSRMGADTQYF. In DNA, the CDR3 is TGTGCCAGCAGCCGAATGGGGGCAGATACGCAGTATTTT.

The rearrangement joins TRBV7-3 to TRBJ2-3; tentatively, D is TRBD1 (5 bases). Germline V gives CDR1 SGHTA, CDR2 FQGTGA. Trimming left V 2 bases short and J 3 bases short, with 18 bases between. This CDR3 is built from 17 residues. In nucleotides, the CDR3 is TGTGCCAGCAGCTTATTACCAGGGTGGATGCCAACAGATACGCAGTATTTT. It is translated as CASSLLPGWMPTDTQYF.

V usage is TRBV28 and J usage is TRBJ2-7, with 9 bases matching TRBD1. V was pared by 5 bases and J by 2 bases, with 4 bases of the junction left unmatched. CDR3 length: 14 amino acids. The germline gives CDR1 MDHEN, CDR2 SYDVKM. The chain's CDR3 is CASSRTGETYEQYF. The CDR3 region has the DNA TGTGCCAGCAGTCGGACAGGGGAAACCTACGAGCAGTACTTC.

The V and J genes are TRBV7-6 and TRBJ2-6; no clear D. V dropped 0 bases and J dropped 0 bases, with 15 bases sitting between them. Germline loops: CDR1 SGHVS, CDR2 FNYEAQ. The CDR3 totals 19 residues. The CDR3 reads CASSLALRRLSSGANVLTF. CDR3 coding DNA: TGTGCCAGCAGCTTAGCGCTTCGCAGGTTGAGCTCTGGGGCCAACGTCCTGACTTTC. Based on the CDR3 plus reference TRBV7-6 and TRBJ2-6, the full variable domain is GAGVSQSPRYKVTKRGQDVALRCDPISGHVSLYWYRQALGQGPEFLTYFNYEAQQDKSGLPNDRFSAERPEGSISTLTIQRTEQRDSAMYRCASSLALRRLSSGANVLTFGAGSRLTVL.

The CDR3 here is CASSQKTGPGELFF. The CDR3 DNA reads as TGTGCCAGCAGCCAAAAGACAGGGCCCGGGGAGCTGTTTTTT. This chain links TRBV7-3 with TRBJ2-2, with 7 bases aligning to TRBD1. Germline V gene sequence: CDR1 SGHTA, CDR2 FQGTGA. CDR3 size: 14 residues. Trimming at V came to 5 bases and at J to 6 bases, leaving 6 bases not matched to a gene.

This clone occurred a few times. The chain has TRBV25-1 and TRBJ2-1; D not certain. V gave up 6 bases and J gave up 6 bases, with 9 bases separating them. CDR1 MGHDK and CDR2 SYGVNS come from the germline V gene. The CDR3 runs to 12 residues. As DNA, the CDR3 is TGTGCCAGCAGCGTTCCCTTCAATGAGCAGTTCTTC. Translated, it gives CASSVPFNEQFF.

In this sample, this clone turned up a few times. V and J are TRBV7-9 and TRBJ2-1; perhaps TRBD1 as D (5 bases). CDR3 length: 13 residues. The V end was cut by 1 base, the J end by 7 bases, with 8 bases between. Germline V gene sequence: CDR1 SEHNR, CDR2 FQNEAQ (reference sequence). Here the CDR3 reads CASSLGGQNEQFF. CDR3 nucleotide sequence: TGTGCCAGCAGCTTAGGAGGACAAAATGAGCAGTTCTTC.

This clone appeared a few times. The rearrangement links TRBV14 to TRBJ2-7, with 7 bases that match TRBD2. CDR3 length: 14 amino acids. The V and J ends lost 1 base and 6 bases, in that order; junction bases with no gene match: 6. CDR1 and CDR2 (germline): SGHDN, FVKESK. This CDR3 is CASSQVAGVAEQYF. CDR3 bases: TGTGCCAGCAGCCAAGTTGCGGGAGTAGCCGAGCAGTACTTC. The variable domain in full, completed from reference TRBV14 and TRBJ2-7, reads EAGVTQFPSHSVIEKGQTVTLRCDPISGHDNLYWYRRVMGKEIKFLLHFVKESKQDESGMPNNRFLAERTGGTYSTLKVQPAELEDSGVYFCASSQVAGVAEQYFGPGTRLTVT.

This clone showed up just a few times. In DNA form, the CDR3 reads TGTGCCAGCAGTGTGACAGTGGGGAACACTGAAGCTTTCTTT. Translated, it gives CASSVTVGNTEAFF. V usage is TRBV27 and J usage is TRBJ1-1; a weak D match, TRBD1 (5 bases). The CDR3 totals 14 residues. Trimming removed 5 bases from V and 1 base from J, with 11 bases in between. In germline, CDR1 is MNHEY, CDR2 SMNVEV (reference sequence).

This clone has only a few counts. The chain joins TRBV28 to TRBJ2-1, with 8 positions matching TRBD1. V lost 7 bases, J lost 0 bases, and 5 bases stayed unmatched. This CDR3 has 15 residues. The germline V gene encodes CDR1 MDHEN and CDR2 SYDVKM. CDR3 in amino acids: CASTGTGRSYNEQFF. In DNA, the CDR3 is TGTGCCAGCACTGGGACAGGCCGCTCCTACAATGAGCAGTTCTTC.

This clone was seen only a few times. The V gene is TRBV7-2, the J gene TRBJ2-1; D is unclear. CDR1 and CDR2 (germline): SGHTA, FQGNSA. V was cut by 6 bases and J by 7 bases, with 10 bases left in between. There are 12 residues in the CDR3. The CDR3 protein is CASSRGRNEQFF. CDR3 coding DNA: TGTGCCAGCAGTCGAGGACGGAATGAGCAGTTCTTC.

This clone was detected only a few times. The J gene is TRBJ2-3, the V gene TRBV7-3; 10 bases agree with TRBD1. V was pared by 0 bases and J by 4 bases, with 4 bases of the junction left unmatched. This CDR3 has 16 amino acids. The germline V gene has CDR1 SGHTA and CDR2 FQGTGA. CDR3: CASSLTPGTGADTQYF. In DNA form, the CDR3 reads TGTGCCAGCAGCTTAACGCCGGGGACAGGGGCAGATACGCAGTATTTT.

In its sample, this clone was seen a few times. The V gene is TRBV30, the J gene TRBJ2-1; the match to TRBD1 covers 9 bases. Unmatched junction bases numbered 6, after V lost 2 bases and J lost 7 bases. The CDR3 length is 14 residues. Germline values: CDR1 GTSNPN, CDR2 SVGIG (reference sequence). CDR3 region: CAWSPGTGYNEQFF. In nucleotides, the CDR3 is TGTGCCTGGAGTCCCGGGACAGGGTATAATGAGCAGTTCTTC.

The sample holds a few counts of this clone. The chain recombines TRBV7-2 with TRBJ2-3; D is possibly TRBD1 or TRBD2 (5 bases each). The CDR3 runs 15 residues. Per germline, CDR1 SGHTA and CDR2 FQGNSA. V was clipped by 5 bases and J by 8 bases, with 20 bases between them. The CDR3 DNA is TGTGCCAGCAGCCCCCGGACCCGGACACGGGGTACGCAGTATTTT. This encodes CASSPRTRTRGTQYF.

CDR3 loop: CASSQTQTGTSFNSPLHF. The DNA for the CDR3 is TGCGCCAGCAGCCAAACGCAGACCGGGACAAGCTTTAATTCACCCCTCCACTTT. This rearrangement joins TRBV4-1 to TRBJ1-6, with D perhaps TRBD1 (6 bases). Trimming removed 2 bases at V and 6 bases at J, with 20 bases between. The CDR3 sequence is 18 residues long. Germline-derived CDR1 and CDR2 are MGHRA and YSYEKL.

The chain links TRBV7-9 to TRBJ2-7; D is perhaps TRBD2 (6 bases). Germline V gene lookup returns CDR1 SEHNR and CDR2 FQNEAQ (reference sequence). The CDR3 loop spans 15 amino acids. Trimming left V 5 bases short and J 2 bases short, with 16 bases between. The CDR3 sequence: CASSLGALAAYEQYF. CDR3 DNA sequence: TGTGCCAGCAGCCTAGGAGCACTAGCCGCCTACGAGCAGTACTTC.

This clone was picked up a small number of times. Other DNA sequences in the sample encode the same CDR3. The V and J genes are TRBV7-2 and TRBJ2-7; unclear D gene. Trimming pared 5 bases from V and 1 base from J, leaving 6 bases between. The CDR3 runs 12 residues. From germline, CDR1 is SGHTA and CDR2 FQGNSA. Written as DNA, the CDR3 is TGTGCCAGCAGCCCGAGGTCCTACGAGCAGTACTTC. Translation gives CASSPRSYEQYF.

V and J are TRBV27 and TRBJ2-1, with TRBD2 identical over 12 bases. Germline V gene data show CDR1 as MNHEY and CDR2 as SMNVEV (reference sequence). CDR3 length: 16 amino acids. V shed 6 bases and J 2 bases; nucleotides not matched to a gene: 5. The CDR3 DNA is TGTGCCAGCAGGGCTAGCGGGGGGGCGCCCTACAATGAGCAGTTCTTC. It translates to CASRASGGAPYNEQFF.

The J gene is TRBJ1-2, the V gene TRBV7-2; the D gene is possibly TRBD1 (6 bases). Per the germline V gene, CDR1 is SGHTA and CDR2 is FQGNSA. This CDR3 has 14 residues. V gave up 5 bases and J gave up 5 bases, with 15 bases separating them. CDR3 nucleotide sequence: TGTGCCAGCAGCACCATACAGGGACGGTATGGCTACACCTTC. This codes for CASSTIQGRYGYTF. The whole variable domain, remainder taken from reference TRBV7-2 and TRBJ1-2, is GAGVSQSPSNKVTEKGKDVELRCDPISGHTALYWYRQSLGQGLEFLIYFQGNSAPDKSGLPSDRFSAERTGGSVSTLTIQRTQQEDSAVYLCASSTIQGRYGYTFGSGTRLTVV.

This chain connects TRBV9 to TRBJ2-4; D remains unclear. This CDR3 is built from 13 residues. V was pared by 0 bases and J by 9 bases, with 10 bases between. CDR1 SGDLS and CDR2 YYNGEE come from the germline V gene. In DNA form, the CDR3 reads TGTGCCAGCAGCGTAGGGAGTATCGGCATTCAGTACTTC. Translating gives CASSVGSIGIQYF.

The rearrangement joins TRBV2 to TRBJ1-6; possible D gene TRBD1, 6 bases. Germline CDR1 SNHLY, CDR2 FYNNEI. V lost 8 bases, J lost 9 bases, and 20 bases lay in between. This CDR3 comprises 15 residues. CDR3 sequence: CASLPRNRESSPLHF. The CDR3 DNA reads TGTGCCAGCCTCCCGAGGAACAGGGAAAGTTCACCCCTCCACTTT.